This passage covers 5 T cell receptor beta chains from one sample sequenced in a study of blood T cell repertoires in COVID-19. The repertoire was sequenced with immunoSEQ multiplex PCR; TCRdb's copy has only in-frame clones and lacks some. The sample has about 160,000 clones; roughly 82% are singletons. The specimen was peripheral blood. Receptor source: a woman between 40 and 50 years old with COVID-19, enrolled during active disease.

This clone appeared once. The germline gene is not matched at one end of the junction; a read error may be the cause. Here the CDR3 reads CAGSGSAYNEQFF. The CDR3 DNA reads as TGCGCCGGCAGCGGGAGCGCCTACAATGAGCAGTTCTTC. The gene calls are TRBV10-2 and TRBJ2-1; 8 bases align to TRBD2. The CDR3 consists of 13 residues. Germline lookup yields CDR1 WSHSY and CDR2 SAAADI.

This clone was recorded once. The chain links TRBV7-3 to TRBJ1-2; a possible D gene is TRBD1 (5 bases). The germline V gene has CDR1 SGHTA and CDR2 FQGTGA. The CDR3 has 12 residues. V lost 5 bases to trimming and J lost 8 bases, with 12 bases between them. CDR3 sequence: CASSVQGGGYTF. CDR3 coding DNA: TGTGCCAGCAGCGTCCAGGGTGGGGGCTACACCTTC.

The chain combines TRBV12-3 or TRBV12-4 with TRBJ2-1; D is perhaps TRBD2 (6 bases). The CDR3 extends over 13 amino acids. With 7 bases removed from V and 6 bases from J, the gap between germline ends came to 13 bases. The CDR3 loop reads CASTGTLLNEQFF. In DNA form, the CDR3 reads TGTGCCAGCACCGGGACTCTTCTCAATGAGCAGTTCTTC.

The CDR3 DNA follows: TGTGCCAGCAGCTTGAGAACTCAAGAGACCCAGTACTTC. Residues: CASSLRTQETQYF. The chain uses TRBV11-2 and TRBJ2-5; D uncertain. CDR1 is SGHAT, CDR2 FQNNGV, per germline. The CDR3 has 13 residues. Trimming took 3 bases from V and 2 from J, leaving 7 bases between them. Full variable domain (remainder filled in from reference TRBV11-2 and TRBJ2-5): EAGVAQSPRYKIIEKRQSVAFWCNPISGHATLYWYQQILGQGPKLLIQFQNNGVVDDSQLPKDRFSAERLKGVDSTLKIQPAKLEDSAVYLCASSLRTQETQYFGPGTRLLVL.

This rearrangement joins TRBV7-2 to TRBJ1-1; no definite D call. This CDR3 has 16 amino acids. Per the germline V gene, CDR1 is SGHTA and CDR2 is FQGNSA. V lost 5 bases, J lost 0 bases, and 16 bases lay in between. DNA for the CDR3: TGTGCCAGCAGCCCGCGGGTGGGCAGACTGAACACTGAAGCTTTCTTT. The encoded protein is CASSPRVGRLNTEAFF.